The text below deals with one TCR beta chain. The antigen is not known. The entry originates in a study of T cell clonotyping in hematopoietic cell transplantation. The study, taken as a whole, reports: Few recipient clonotypes overlapped donors; over 97% were de novo at given depth.

The CDR3 consists of 14 residues. V was trimmed by 3 bases and J by 3 bases, leaving 12 bases between them. CDR1 is KGHSH, CDR2 LQKENI, per germline. Measured with immunoSEQ multiplex PCR; TCRdb has only the in-frame clones, and not every one. The sample holds about 70,000 clones, over 90% seen once. Input material: peripheral blood mononuclear cells. The sequence was obtained from a man in his fifties in good health. Some clones in this sample may be carry-over from other donors' samples. V and J are TRBV18 and TRBJ2-7; TRBD1 is a possible D gene (6 bases). The CDR3 sequence: CASSPLSQGYEQYF. CDR3 nucleotide sequence: TGTGCCAGCTCACCTCTTTCACAGGGCTACGAGCAGTACTTC.